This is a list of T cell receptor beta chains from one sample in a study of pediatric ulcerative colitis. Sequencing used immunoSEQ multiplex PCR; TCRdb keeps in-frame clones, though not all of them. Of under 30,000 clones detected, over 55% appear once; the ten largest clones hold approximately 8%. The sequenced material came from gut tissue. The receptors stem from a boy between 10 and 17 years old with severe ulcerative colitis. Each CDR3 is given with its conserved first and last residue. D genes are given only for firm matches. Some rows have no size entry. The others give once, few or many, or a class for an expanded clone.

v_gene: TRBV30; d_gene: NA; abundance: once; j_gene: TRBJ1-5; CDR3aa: CAWSVDGQPQHF; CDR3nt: TGTGCCTGGAGTGTAGATGGGCAGCCCCAGCATTTT
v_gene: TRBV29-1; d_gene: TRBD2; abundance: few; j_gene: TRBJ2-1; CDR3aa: CSSGGSGVNEQFF; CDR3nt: TGCAGCTCCGGTGGTAGCGGGGTGAATGAGCAGTTCTTC
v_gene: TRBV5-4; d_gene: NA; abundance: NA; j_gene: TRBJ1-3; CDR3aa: CASSFNGGNTIYF; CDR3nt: TGTGCCAGCAGCTTTAACGGTGGAAACACCATATATTTT
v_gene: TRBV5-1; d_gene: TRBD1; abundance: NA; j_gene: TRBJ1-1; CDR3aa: CASSPSGTADTEAFF; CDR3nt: TGCGCCAGCAGCCCGAGCGGGACAGCTGACACTGAAGCTTTCTTT
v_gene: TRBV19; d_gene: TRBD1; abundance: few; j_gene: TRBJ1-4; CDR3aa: CATKVRGQGTVPSEKLFF; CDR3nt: TGTGCCACCAAAGTAAGGGGGCAGGGCACCGTTCCCAGTGAAAAACTGTTTTTT
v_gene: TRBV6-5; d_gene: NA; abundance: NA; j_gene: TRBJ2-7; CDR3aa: CASSPVGVDYEQYF; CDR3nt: TGTGCCAGCAGCCCCGTGGGGGTTGACTACGAGCAGTACTTC
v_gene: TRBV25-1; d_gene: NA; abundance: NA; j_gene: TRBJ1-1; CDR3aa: CATEGLRGTEAFF; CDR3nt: TGTGCCACGGAAGGGTTGCGGGGCACTGAAGCTTTCTTT
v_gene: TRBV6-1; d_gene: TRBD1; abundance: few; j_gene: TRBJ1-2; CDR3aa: CASTPDRVYGYTF; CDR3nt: TGTGCCAGCACCCCTGACAGGGTCTATGGCTACACCTTC
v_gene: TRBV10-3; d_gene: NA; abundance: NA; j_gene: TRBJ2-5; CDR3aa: CAISGPGGLSFQETQYF; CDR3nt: TGTGCCATCAGTGGGCCCGGGGGACTTAGCTTCCAAGAGACCCAGTACTTC
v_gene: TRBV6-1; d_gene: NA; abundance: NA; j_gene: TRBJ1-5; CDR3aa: CASTQLLQPQHF; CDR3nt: TGTGCCAGCACCCAACTGTTACAGCCCCAGCATTTT
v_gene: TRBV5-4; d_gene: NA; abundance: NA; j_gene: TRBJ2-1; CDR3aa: CASSLIPPSMNEQFF; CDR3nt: TGTGCCAGCAGCTTGATCCCCCCTAGCATGAATGAGCAGTTCTTC
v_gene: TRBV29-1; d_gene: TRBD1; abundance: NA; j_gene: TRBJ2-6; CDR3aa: CSVESFTGAGANVLTF; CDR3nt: TGCAGCGTTGAGAGTTTCACAGGGGCGGGGGCCAACGTCCTGACTTTC
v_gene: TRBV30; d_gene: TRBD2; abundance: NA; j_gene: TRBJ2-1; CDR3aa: CAWTSGHNEQFF; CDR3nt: TGTGCCTGGACTAGCGGACACAATGAGCAGTTCTTC
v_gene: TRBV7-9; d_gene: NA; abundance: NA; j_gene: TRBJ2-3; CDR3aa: CASSLDPGVADTQYF; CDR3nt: TGTGCCAGCAGCTTAGATCCGGGAGTGGCAGATACGCAGTATTTT
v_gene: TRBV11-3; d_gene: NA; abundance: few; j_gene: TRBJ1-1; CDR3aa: CASSDRGGDQNTEAFF; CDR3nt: TGTGCCAGCAGCGATAGAGGGGGGGACCAGAACACTGAAGCTTTCTTT
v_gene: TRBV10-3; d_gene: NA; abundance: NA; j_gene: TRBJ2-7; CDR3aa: CAISDRGGPAQQYF; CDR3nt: TGTGCCATCAGTGACCGGGGAGGCCCAGCTCAGCAGTACTTC
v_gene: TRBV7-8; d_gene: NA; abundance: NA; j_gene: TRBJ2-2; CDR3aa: CASSSRGAGASGELFF; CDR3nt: TGTGCCAGCAGTTCTAGGGGGGCGGGAGCTTCCGGGGAGCTGTTTTTT
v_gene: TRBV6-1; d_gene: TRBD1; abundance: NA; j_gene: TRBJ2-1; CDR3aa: CASRPDRGAYNEQFF; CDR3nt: TGTGCCAGCAGACCGGACAGGGGCGCCTACAATGAGCAGTTCTTC
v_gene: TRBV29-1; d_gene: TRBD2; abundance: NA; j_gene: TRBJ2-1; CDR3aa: CSFYRLAGNNEQFF; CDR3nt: TGCAGCTTCTACCGACTAGCGGGAAATAATGAGCAGTTCTTC